This T cell receptor beta chain is drawn from a study of blood T cell repertoires in COVID-19. Study-level background: Sources were T cells, B-cell-depleted T cells, or PBMCs; the material itself was cDNA or gDNA.

The assay was immunoSEQ multiplex PCR, and TCRdb's table has in-frame clones only and misses some. The sample records around 69,000 clones, roughly 80% being singletons. Germline V gives CDR1 KGHSH, CDR2 LQKENI. There are 17 residues in the CDR3. The ends were cut back, 6 bases at V and 1 base at J, with 19 bases in the middle. The sample consisted of peripheral blood. The V call is TRBV18, the J call TRBJ1-5; TRBD1 might be the D (5 bases). This TCR derives from a woman aged 60-75 years with acute or convalescent COVID-19. Written as DNA, the CDR3 is TGTGCCAGCTCCCCCTCCCGGGGGTTAGGAAGCAATCAGCCCCAGCATTTT. It specifies CASSPSRGLGSNQPQHF.